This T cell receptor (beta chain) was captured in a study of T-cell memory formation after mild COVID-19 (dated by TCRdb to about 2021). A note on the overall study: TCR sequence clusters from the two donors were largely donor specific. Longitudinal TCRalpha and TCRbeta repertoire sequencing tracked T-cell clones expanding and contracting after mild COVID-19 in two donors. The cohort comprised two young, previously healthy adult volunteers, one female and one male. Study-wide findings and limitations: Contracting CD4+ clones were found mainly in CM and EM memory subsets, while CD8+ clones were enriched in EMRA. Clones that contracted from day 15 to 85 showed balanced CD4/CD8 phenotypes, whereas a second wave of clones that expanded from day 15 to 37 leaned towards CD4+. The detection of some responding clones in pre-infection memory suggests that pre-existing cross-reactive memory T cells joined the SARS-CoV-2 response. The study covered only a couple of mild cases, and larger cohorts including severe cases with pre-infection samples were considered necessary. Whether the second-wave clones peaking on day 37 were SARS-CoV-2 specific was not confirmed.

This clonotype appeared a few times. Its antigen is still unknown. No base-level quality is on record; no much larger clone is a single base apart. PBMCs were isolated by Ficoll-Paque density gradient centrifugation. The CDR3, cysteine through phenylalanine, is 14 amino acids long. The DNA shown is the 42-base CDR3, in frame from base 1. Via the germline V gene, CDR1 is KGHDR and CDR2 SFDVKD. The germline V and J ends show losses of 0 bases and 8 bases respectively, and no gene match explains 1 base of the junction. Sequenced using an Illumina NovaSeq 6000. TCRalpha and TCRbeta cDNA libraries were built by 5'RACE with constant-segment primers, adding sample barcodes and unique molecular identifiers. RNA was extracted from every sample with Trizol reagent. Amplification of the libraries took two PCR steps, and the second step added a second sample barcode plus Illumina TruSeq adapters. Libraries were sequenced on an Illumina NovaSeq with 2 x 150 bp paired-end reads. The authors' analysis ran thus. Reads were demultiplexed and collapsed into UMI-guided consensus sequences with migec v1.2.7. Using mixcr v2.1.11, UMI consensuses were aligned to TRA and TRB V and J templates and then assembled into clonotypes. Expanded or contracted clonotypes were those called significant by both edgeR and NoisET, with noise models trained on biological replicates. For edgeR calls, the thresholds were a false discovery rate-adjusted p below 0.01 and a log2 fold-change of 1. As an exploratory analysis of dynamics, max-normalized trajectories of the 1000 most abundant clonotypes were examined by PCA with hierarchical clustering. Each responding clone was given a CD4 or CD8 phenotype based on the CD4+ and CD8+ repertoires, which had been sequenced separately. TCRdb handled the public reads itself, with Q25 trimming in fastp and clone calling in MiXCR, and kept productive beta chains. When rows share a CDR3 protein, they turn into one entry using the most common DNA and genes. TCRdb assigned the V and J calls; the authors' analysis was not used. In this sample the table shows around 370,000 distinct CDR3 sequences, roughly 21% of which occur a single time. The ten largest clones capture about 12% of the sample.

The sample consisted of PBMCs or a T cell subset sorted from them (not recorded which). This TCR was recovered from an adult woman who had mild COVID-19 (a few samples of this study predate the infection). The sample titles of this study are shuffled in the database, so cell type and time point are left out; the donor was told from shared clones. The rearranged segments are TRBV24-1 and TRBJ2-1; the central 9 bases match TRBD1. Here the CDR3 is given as CATSDLGQGHEQFF. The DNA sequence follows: TGTGCCACCAGTGATTTGGGACAGGGGCATGAGCAGTTCTTC.